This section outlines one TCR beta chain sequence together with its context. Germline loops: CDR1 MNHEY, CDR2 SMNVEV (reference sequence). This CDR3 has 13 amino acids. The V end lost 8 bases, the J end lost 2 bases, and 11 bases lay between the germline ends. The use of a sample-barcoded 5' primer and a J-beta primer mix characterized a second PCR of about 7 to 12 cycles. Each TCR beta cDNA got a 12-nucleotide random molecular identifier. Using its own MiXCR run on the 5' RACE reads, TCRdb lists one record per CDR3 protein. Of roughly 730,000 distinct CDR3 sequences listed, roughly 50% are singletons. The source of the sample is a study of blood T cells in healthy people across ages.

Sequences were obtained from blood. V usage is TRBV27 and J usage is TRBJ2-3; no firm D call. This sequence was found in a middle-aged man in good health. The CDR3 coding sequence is TGTGCCAGCCACGGGCAGAACACAGATACGCAGTATTTT. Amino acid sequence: CASHGQNTDTQYF.